The 22 T cell receptor beta chains in this list originate from one sample, sequenced in a study of blood T cell repertoires in COVID-19. Some clones are missing from TCRdb's copy, which holds only in-frame ones; the method was immunoSEQ multiplex PCR. The sample holds roughly 270,000 clones, approximately 85% seen once. The sample taken for sequencing was peripheral blood. The receptors stem from a man younger than 35 with active or convalescent COVID-19.

This clone appeared a single time. V usage is TRBV3-1 (or the pseudogene TRBV3-2) and J usage is TRBJ2-2; possible D gene TRBD2, 6 bases. Germline CDR1 reads LGHDT; CDR2 reads YNNKEL (reference sequence). V was clipped by 0 bases and J by 4 bases, with 15 bases between them. The CDR3 covers 17 residues. The CDR3 sequence is CASSQDYRVAATGELFF. The CDR3 DNA reads as TGTGCCAGCAGCCAAGATTACCGGGTAGCGGCCACCGGGGAGCTGTTTTTT.

The chain combines TRBV7-3 with TRBJ1-2; 8 bases are shared with TRBD1. The CDR3 covers 15 residues. Per germline, CDR1 SGHTA and CDR2 FQGTGA. V lost 4 bases to trimming and J lost 2 bases; unmatched junction nucleotides: 6. CDR3 bases: TGTGCCAGCAGCTCTCGACAGGGGATAAACTATGGCTACACCTTC. The encoded protein is CASSSRQGINYGYTF.

V gene TRBV5-6 combines with J gene TRBJ1-1, with no clear D. The V end lost 0 bases, the J end lost 2 bases, and 11 bases lay between the germline ends. Germline loops: CDR1 SGHDT, CDR2 YYEEEE. The CDR3 has 15 residues. The CDR3 loop reads CASSLGAGRNTEAFF. The CDR3 nucleotides are TGTGCCAGCAGCTTGGGGGCCGGGAGAAACACTGAAGCTTTCTTT.

The chain combines TRBV16 with TRBJ1-1; no clear D gene. With 2 bases removed from V and 4 bases from J, the gap between germline ends came to 17 bases. The CDR3 runs 16 residues. Germline V gene lookup returns CDR1 KGHSY and CDR2 FQNENV. CDR3 nucleotide sequence: TGTGCCAGCAGCCAAGTGAGTATTCCCTGGGCCACTGAAGCTTTCTTT. It codes for CASSQVSIPWATEAFF.

This clone was detected only once. The V gene is TRBV25-1, the J gene TRBJ1-2; D is uncertain. The CDR3 runs 14 residues. The germline CDR1 and CDR2 sequences are MGHDK and SYGVNS. With 4 bases removed from V and 4 bases from J, the gap between germline ends came to 13 bases. The CDR3 loop is CASSGVRAGYGYTF. CDR3 in DNA: TGTGCCAGCAGTGGGGTTCGAGCGGGCTATGGCTACACCTTC.

The chain carries TRBV6-2 or TRBV6-3 and TRBJ1-1, with unresolved D. V was shortened by 4 bases and J by 1 base, with 13 bases between the two germline ends. The CDR3 is made up of 15 amino acids. The germline gives CDR1 MNHEY, CDR2 SVGEGT. The CDR3 region is CASSFTRGWNTEAFF. The CDR3 bases are TGTGCCAGCAGTTTTACTAGAGGGTGGAACACTGAAGCTTTCTTT.

This clone was found once. The rearrangement links TRBV9 to TRBJ2-1, with 10 bases identical to TRBD1. This CDR3 contains 17 residues. V lost 0 bases, J lost 4 bases, and 7 bases stayed unmatched. The V gene's germline CDR1 is SGDLS and CDR2 YYNGEE. CDR3 amino acids: CASSVDGGTGEYNEQFF. The CDR3 DNA is TGTGCCAGCAGCGTAGACGGGGGGACAGGGGAATACAATGAGCAGTTCTTC.

This chain links TRBV9 with TRBJ2-3; 12 nucleotides match TRBD2. The CDR3 is made up of 16 amino acids. V shed 0 bases, J shed 6 bases, and the junction held 5 bases outside the gene matches. The V gene's germline CDR1 is SGDLS and CDR2 YYNGEE. The CDR3 bases are TGTGCCAGCAGCGTAGGGACTAGCGGGACAAGGGATACGCAGTATTTT. Translation gives CASSVGTSGTRDTQYF.

The chain couples TRBV4-1 to TRBJ1-3, with TRBD1 matching 8 bases. CDR1 and CDR2 (germline): MGHRA, YSYEKL. This CDR3 has 15 amino acids. V shed 2 bases, J shed 1 base, and the junction held 1 base outside the gene matches. The CDR3: CASSQRQGSGNTIYF. The CDR3 DNA follows: TGCGCCAGCAGCCAAAGACAGGGGTCTGGAAACACCATATATTTT.

The V gene is TRBV5-1, the J gene TRBJ1-2; D is ambiguous. CDR1 is SGHRS, CDR2 YFSETQ, per germline. V lost 0 bases, J lost 6 bases, and 15 bases lay in between. This CDR3 is 15 amino acids long. The CDR3 DNA follows: TGCGCCAGCAGCTTGGGCAGCGCGGAGGGTCATGGCTACACCTTC. This sequence encodes CASSLGSAEGHGYTF.

The V and J genes are TRBV14 and TRBJ1-2; perhaps TRBD1 as D (6 bases). The CDR3 sequence is 14 residues long. Trimming removed 1 base from V and 7 bases from J, with 13 bases in between. CDR1 is SGHDN and CDR2 is FVKESK in the germline V gene. CDR3: CASSQVGAQSGYTF. The CDR3 DNA follows: TGTGCCAGCAGCCAAGTGGGGGCGCAAAGTGGCTACACCTTC.

The rearrangement uses TRBV7-9 and TRBJ1-1, with D possibly matching TRBD1 (5 bases). CDR1 is SEHNR, CDR2 FQNEAQ, per germline (reference sequence). The CDR3 is 17 amino acids. The germline V and J ends were trimmed by 1 base and 0 bases, with 15 bases remaining between them. Written as DNA, the CDR3 is TGTGCCAGCAGCTTAGGAGAGACAGCCATTATGAACACTGAAGCTTTCTTT. It translates to CASSLGETAIMNTEAFF. Based on the CDR3 plus reference TRBV7-9 and TRBJ1-1, the full variable domain is DTGVSQNPRHKITKRGQNVTFRCDPISEHNRLYWYRQTLGQGPEFLTYFQNEAQLEKSRLLSDRFSAERPKGSFSTLEIQRTEQGDSAMYLCASSLGETAIMNTEAFFGQGTRLTVV.

The chain carries TRBV5-1 and TRBJ2-5; D gene unclear. Germline V lookup: CDR1 SGHRS, CDR2 YFSETQ. CDR3 length equals 12 residues. V lost 4 bases and J 0 bases, leaving 4 bases between the germline ends. As DNA, the CDR3 is TGCGCCAGCAGCGAGTACCAAGAGACCCAGTACTTC. This sequence encodes CASSEYQETQYF. The variable domain in full, completed from reference TRBV5-1 and TRBJ2-5, reads KAGVTQTPRYLIKTRGQQVTLSCSPISGHRSVSWYQQTPGQGLQFLFEYFSETQRNKGNFPGRFSGRQFSNSRSEMNVSTLELGDSALYLCASSEYQETQYFGPGTRLLVL.

The chain links TRBV3-1 (or the pseudogene TRBV3-2) to TRBJ2-5; TRBD2 is a possible D gene (5 bases). Germline V lookup: CDR1 LGHDT, CDR2 YNNKEL (reference sequence). This CDR3 comprises 11 residues. Trimming removed 5 bases at V and 5 bases at J, with 6 bases between. The CDR3 nucleotides are TGTGCCAGCAGCGCGGGTGAGACCCAGTACTTC. Translating gives CASSAGETQYF.

This chain links TRBV4-3 with TRBJ2-1, with TRBD2 matching 12 bases. The CDR3 covers 17 residues. J was trimmed by 8 bases and V by 0 bases; bases with no gene match: 8. Germline-derived CDR1 and CDR2 are LGHNA and YSLEER. In nucleotides, the CDR3 is TGCGCCAGCAGCCAAGAGACTAGCGGGGGTTTAGGCTATGAGCAGTTCTTC. This translates into CASSQETSGGLGYEQFF.

The J gene is TRBJ2-3, the V gene TRBV14, with D perhaps matching TRBD2 (6 bases). Germline V CDR1 and CDR2: SGHDN, FVKESK. Trimming shortened V by 1 base and J by 5 bases, and 7 bases separated the two germline ends. The CDR3 spans 13 residues. The CDR3 bases are TGTGCCAGCAGCCAAGTCGGGGGAGATACGCAGTATTTT. Amino acid sequence: CASSQVGGDTQYF.

As to this clone: This sample includes further DNA sequences coding for the same CDR3. The V call is TRBV11-2, the J call TRBJ2-7; D gene unclear. Germline assignment: CDR1 SGHAT and CDR2 FQNNGV. There are 11 residues in the CDR3. Trimming shortened V by 6 bases and J by 0 bases, and 3 bases separated the two germline ends. CDR3 amino acids: CASSISYEQYF. Written as DNA, the CDR3 is TGTGCCAGCAGTATCTCCTACGAGCAGTACTTC.

This chain joins TRBV11-2 and TRBJ2-5, with 9 bases that match TRBD1. Germline V gene lookup returns CDR1 SGHAT and CDR2 FQNNGV. This CDR3 has 18 amino acids. The ends lost 0 bases at V and 1 base at J; junction bases unmatched: 9. The DNA of the CDR3 is TGTGCCAGCAGCTTAGAAAGGAGACAGGGGGTTATCCAAGAGACCCAGTACTTC. This codes for CASSLERRQGVIQETQYF.

This clone has just one count. This chain connects TRBV2 to TRBJ1-4, with D possibly being TRBD1 (5 bases). Germline lookup yields CDR1 SNHLY and CDR2 FYNNEI. Trimming removed 1 base from V and 8 bases from J, with 11 bases in between. This CDR3 comprises 14 residues. CDR3 DNA sequence: TGTGCCAGCAGTGAAGGGTCAGGGAACGAAAAACTGTTTTTT. As protein: CASSEGSGNEKLFF.

This clone was recorded a few times. J is TRBJ2-7 and V is TRBV11-2, with a weak D call TRBD1 (6 bases). Trimming left V 7 bases short and J 0 bases short, with 16 bases between. The CDR3 loop spans 15 amino acids. Germline V gene sequence: CDR1 SGHAT, CDR2 FQNNGV. The CDR3 DNA follows: TGTGCCAGCATCGAACCGGGACACCACTCCTACGAGCAGTACTTC. Protein sequence: CASIEPGHHSYEQYF.

The genes are TRBV6-4 and TRBJ2-3; 12 positions match TRBD1. Germline CDR1 MRHNA, CDR2 SNTAGT. The CDR3 runs to 15 residues. V was pared by 6 bases and J by 4 bases, with 5 bases of the junction left unmatched. CDR3 loop: CASSAGTGGADTQYF. In DNA, the CDR3 is TGTGCCAGCAGCGCCGGGACAGGGGGCGCAGATACGCAGTATTTT.

CDR3 coding DNA: TGTGCCAGCAGAGGACAGGGTAGAAACACCATATATTTT. Amino acid sequence: CASRGQGRNTIYF. The gene calls are TRBV9 and TRBJ1-3; 8 bases fit TRBD1. Germline loops: CDR1 SGDLS, CDR2 YYNGEE. Germline trimming cut 5 bases from V and 5 bases from J; bases unmatched to any gene: 3. CDR3 length: 13 residues.